The following is a T cell receptor (beta chain) sequence with its context. This clone was picked up a small number of times. Its antigen is not yet known. No per-base quality is available; no much larger clone lies one base away. The germline V gene (reference sequence) sets CDR1 to MNHEY and CDR2 to SMNVEV. Including the terminal cysteine and phenylalanine, the CDR3 comprises 13 residues. The only DNA kept is the CDR3, 39 bases in frame from the first base. Between the V and J ends, shortened by 5 bases and 1 base respectively, the junction contains 8 bases. The data stem from a study of beta chain features in type 1 diabetes (dated by TCRdb to 2017 to 2018). As for the study more broadly: No differences in mean age, gender distribution, total cell number or subset yield were found between patients and healthy donors. A total of roughly 99 million sorted cells were examined across all samples, and the number of cells per subset was strongly correlated with RNA yield. Whereas all 28 donors provided naive and central memory subsets, regulatory and stem cell-like memory subsets were isolated from just 8 patients and about eight healthy donors. In the study, TCRB repertoires of sorted circulating CD4+ T cell subsets from recently diagnosed type 1 diabetes patients were compared with those of matched healthy donors. Study-wide conclusions, independent of this receptor: At VDJ recombination sites, type 1 diabetes patients had fewer insertions and more deleted nucleotides, which implies abnormalities in thymic rearrangement. Shorter templates might be favored by PCR, yet because patient and control samples were amplified and corrected together, any such skew would affect both groups equally. Naive, central memory and regulatory TCRB repertoires appeared to be more alike among patients than among healthy donors. Because cDNA was sequenced instead of genomic DNA, highly expressing activated cells could be over-represented, though the groups showed no difference in activation or CD3 levels. HLA sub-analyses involved small numbers of individuals, so any influence of HLA type on TCRB rearrangement remained unresolved. In all four CD4+ subsets, TCRB CDR3 length was moderately but significantly shorter in type 1 diabetes patients.

A single peripheral blood draw of approximately 110 mL on average was collected from each donor into heparinised tubes. A BD FACSAria II was used to sort naive, central memory, regulatory and stem cell-like memory CD4+ T cells with a panel that included CD45RO, CCR7, CD25, CD127, CD95 and CD27. A purity above 95% was achieved for all sorted populations. PBMCs were separated immediately by Lymphoprep density gradient centrifugation and were stained directly, without being cultured. So that batch effects would be minimized, each experiment stained and sorted samples in pairs, pairing one healthy donor with one patient. The entire isolated RNA was reverse transcribed using the High Capacity cDNA Reverse Transcription Kit, and thus expressed TCRB transcripts were sequenced. Deep immunoSEQ sequencing was performed on naive, central memory and regulatory T cell samples, with an average of about 3.6 million total reads per sample. Sorted cells were lysed in RLT buffer and RNA was extracted with DNase-treated RNeasy Micro or Mini kits, depending on cell number. To prevent cross-contamination, every cell subset was processed on its own, while patient and healthy donor samples were processed together. Using the immunoSEQ multiplex PCR, TCRB sequences were amplified from cDNA into 87-bp fragments spanning the CDR3 region. The amplicons were sequenced using the Illumina HiSeq platform. The authors processed their data as follows. Synthetic template baselines were used to correct PCR bias computationally, reads within Hamming distance 2 were collapsed together, and singletons that could not be merged were discarded. Reads were aligned to IMGT to assign V, D and J genes, CDR3 length, and insertions or deletions at six rearrangement sites. Within each subset, clonotype counts were normalized to sorted cell number, and only after that were true diversity and Gini coefficients computed with the tcR R package. The overlap coefficient, calculated on TCRB nucleotide sequences, was used to measure repertoire sharing. Out-of-frame TCRB sequences from naive cells were analyzed to stand in for the pre-selection repertoire. This immuneACCESS table, as held by TCRdb, lists in-frame sequences with V and J called but not all clones. Of the missing ones, under half trace to an unresolved V gene in checked studies; the others have no known cause. D and trimming were read from the DNA, whereas the V and J calls and clone size are those reported in that table. In all, the sample holds roughly 450,000 clones, and roughly an eighth of those were seen once. The ten largest clones capture 0.04% to 0.05% of the sample.

This sequence was found in a woman between 18 and 29 years old in good health. The rearranged chain carries TRBV27 and TRBJ1-1, with no confidently assigned D gene. The source material was naive CD4+ T cells from blood. Per the publication, the cell subset or site label means: true naive CD4+ T cells. The CDR3 is CASSKWGNTEAFF. At the DNA level, the sequence is TGTGCCAGCAGTAAGTGGGGGAACACTGAAGCTTTCTTT.